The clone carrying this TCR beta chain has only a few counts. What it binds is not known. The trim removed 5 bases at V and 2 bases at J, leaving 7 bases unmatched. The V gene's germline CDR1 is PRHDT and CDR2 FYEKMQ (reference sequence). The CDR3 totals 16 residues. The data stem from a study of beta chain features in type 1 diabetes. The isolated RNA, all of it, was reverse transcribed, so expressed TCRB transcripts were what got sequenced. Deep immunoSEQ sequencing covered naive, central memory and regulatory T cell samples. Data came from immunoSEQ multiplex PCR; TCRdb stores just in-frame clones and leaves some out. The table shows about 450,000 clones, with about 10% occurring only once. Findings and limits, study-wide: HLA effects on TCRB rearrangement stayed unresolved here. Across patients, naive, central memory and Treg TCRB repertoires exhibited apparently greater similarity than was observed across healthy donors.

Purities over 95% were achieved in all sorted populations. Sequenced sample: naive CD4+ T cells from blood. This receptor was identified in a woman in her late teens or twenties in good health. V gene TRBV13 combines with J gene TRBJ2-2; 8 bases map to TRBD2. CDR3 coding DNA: TGTGCCAGCAGCCGAGTAGCGGGATCAAACACCGGGGAGCTGTTTTTT. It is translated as CASSRVAGSNTGELFF.